Following are 7 T cell receptor beta chains from one sample sequenced in a study of spatial heterogeneity in lung cancer. Specified time point: blood at routine non-recurrence follow-up after resection. Whole RNA, isolated from tumor, nontumor lung or frozen PBMC, was sequenced without prior sorting. TCRdb reanalysed the 5' RACE reads using MiXCR and keeps one entry per CDR3 protein. The data contain about 120,000 distinct CDR3 sequences, 12% of them singletons. Source: PBMCs, taken at follow-up. All receptors come from a male donor with early-stage non-small cell lung cancer.

With regard to this clonotype: This sequence may be a read error, since a much larger clone differs from it by one base. V is TRBV29-1 and J is TRBJ1-5, with D unclear. V shed 7 bases and J shed 6 bases, with 13 bases lying between them. Per germline, CDR1 SQVTM and CDR2 ANQGSEA. This CDR3 has 12 residues. The CDR3 here is CSAHVPGQPQHF. The DNA for the CDR3 is TGCAGCGCTCACGTCCCGGGTCAGCCCCAGCATTTT.

This clonotype was observed at least ten times. The chain has TRBV15 and TRBJ2-5; D gene ambiguous. Per germline, CDR1 LNHNV and CDR2 YYDKDF (reference sequence). The CDR3 contains 11 residues. Trimming stripped 6 bases from V and 1 base from J, with 3 bases between. The CDR3 protein is CATRLQETQYF. The DNA of the CDR3 is TGTGCCACCAGACTCCAAGAGACCCAGTACTTC.

The rearrangement joins TRBV4-3 to TRBJ1-4; D gene ambiguous. Germline CDR1 is LGHNA and CDR2 is YSLEER. With 1 base removed from V and 6 bases from J, the gap between germline ends came to 9 bases. The CDR3 consists of 14 residues. CDR3 sequence: CASSQAATDEKLFF. The CDR3 nucleotides read TGCGCCAGCAGCCAAGCCGCCACGGATGAAAAACTGTTTTTT.

This clonotype came up many times. The rearrangement uses TRBV29-1 and TRBJ1-2; D is undetermined. V lost 7 bases to trimming and J lost 0 bases, with 12 bases between them. This CDR3 is 13 amino acids long. Germline assignment: CDR1 SQVTM and CDR2 ANQGSEA. CDR3: CSAKWPANYGYTF. In DNA, the CDR3 is TGCAGCGCAAAGTGGCCCGCTAACTATGGCTACACCTTC.

This clonotype was observed at least ten times. The genes are TRBV4-3 and TRBJ1-4; D call uncertain. From germline, CDR1 is LGHNA and CDR2 YSLEER. The CDR3 has 18 residues. Trimming took off 0 bases at V and 0 bases at J, with 14 bases between the two ends. CDR3 loop: CASSQDYFPGPTNEKLFF. For the CDR3, the DNA is TGCGCCAGCAGCCAAGACTATTTCCCAGGCCCAACTAATGAAAAACTGTTTTTT.

On this clonotype: One end of the junction does not line up with germline, which may come from a read error. The chain joins TRBV7-4 to TRBJ2-2; D not resolved. This CDR3 has 13 amino acids. Germline V gene data show CDR1 as SGHVT and CDR2 as SQSDAQ. The DNA for the CDR3 is TGTGCTAGCAGCTTAGGAATAACCGGGGAGCTGTTTTTT. The encoded protein is CASSLGITGELFF. The full variable domain, its missing parts supplied by reference TRBV7-4 and TRBJ2-2, is GAGVSQSPRYKVAKRGRDVALRCDSISGHVTLYWYRQTLGQGSEVLTYSQSDAQRDKSGRPSGRFSAERPERSVSTLKIQRTEQGDSAVYLCASSLGITGELFFGEGSRLTVL.

This clonotype showed up many times. The chain uses TRBV10-3 and TRBJ2-2, with 8 bases matching TRBD1. J was trimmed by 0 bases and V by 5 bases; bases with no gene match: 5. This CDR3 is 16 amino acids long. Germline V CDR1 and CDR2: ENHRY, SYGVKD. Here the CDR3 reads CAISYGQGSNTGELFF. CDR3 sequence (DNA): TGTGCCATCAGTTATGGACAGGGTTCGAACACCGGGGAGCTGTTTTTT.